The rows below give T cell receptor beta chains drawn from one sample of a study of blood T cell repertoires in COVID-19. Here immunoSEQ multiplex PCR was the method, and the copy in TCRdb shows in-frame clones only, minus some. The table has some 400,000 clones, roughly 90% seen once. The sequenced sample was PBMCs or T cells enriched from blood (not recorded which). All receptors derive from a woman aged 40 to 49 who had been exposed to COVID-19. Each CDR3 is given with its conserved first and last residue. A D gene is named only where the DNA matches it firmly. Rows may omit the clone size; those that give it use once, few, many or a size class.

-,TRBV7-9,TRBJ1-6,-,TGTGCCAGCAGCTTGACAGGTGACAATTCACCCCTCCACTTT,CASSLTGDNSPLHF
-,TRBV13,TRBJ2-5,-,TGTGCCAGCAGCCCACGACCCGGCCAGGGTCGAGAGACCCAGTACTTC,CASSPRPGQGRETQYF
TRBD2,TRBV25-1,TRBJ2-1,-,TGTGCCAGCAGTCATCCTAGCGGGGGAATCAATGAGCAGTTCTTC,CASSHPSGGINEQFF
TRBD2,TRBV11-1,TRBJ2-1,-,TGTGCCCGCAGCCGGGGGCGGGGGGGCTCCTACAATGAGCAGTTCTTC,CARSRGRGGSYNEQFF
TRBD2,TRBV4-1,TRBJ2-7,-,TGCGCCAGCAGCCAAGATGGGATAGCGGGAGGGCTTCGCTACGAGCAGTACTTC,CASSQDGIAGGLRYEQYF
-,TRBV18,TRBJ2-4,once,TGTGCCAGCTCACCAGAGTTTTCCAAAAACATTCAGTACTTC,CASSPEFSKNIQYF
-,TRBV7-2,TRBJ1-1,-,TGTGCCAGCAGCTCCCTACAGGGATTGTCTGAAGCTTTCTTT,CASSSLQGLSEAFF
TRBD2,TRBV7-2,TRBJ2-5,-,TGTGCCAGCAGATCTCCGGGACTAGCGGGAGGGGAGACCCAGTACTTC,CASRSPGLAGGETQYF
-,TRBV9,TRBJ2-1,-,TGTGCCAGCAGCCCTTCCACCTCTCGGTCAGCTTCAGGGGAGCAGTTCTTC,CASSPSTSRSASGEQFF
-,TRBV5-1,TRBJ1-3,-,TGCGCCAGCAGCTTGAATTCAGGGGCTGGAAACACCATATATTTT,CASSLNSGAGNTIYF
-,TRBV7-2,TRBJ1-5,-,TGTGCCAGCAGCTTAGGGGCGAATCAGCCCCAGCATTTT,CASSLGANQPQHF
TRBD1,TRBV18,TRBJ2-3,-,TGTGCCAGCTCACCCAGACAGGGGGCCCAGGATACGCAGTATTTT,CASSPRQGAQDTQYF
-,TRBV2,TRBJ2-2,-,TGTGCCAGCAGTGAGTTCATGAACACCGGGGAGCTGTTTTTT,CASSEFMNTGELFF
-,TRBV7-9,TRBJ1-1,-,TGTGCCAGCAGCTTAGGGGTGGCAGGGCTTAACACTGAAGCTTTCTTT,CASSLGVAGLNTEAFF
TRBD1,TRBV5-1,TRBJ2-5,-,TGCGCCAGCAGCCTCGGGACAGGGAGACAAGAGACCCAGTACTTC,CASSLGTGRQETQYF
-,TRBV12-3/TRBV12-4,TRBJ1-2,-,TGTGCCAGCAGTTTGAGACAGCAGGATGGCTACACCTTC,CASSLRQQDGYTF
-,TRBV21-1,TRBJ1-1,-,TGTGCCAGCAGCAAACCGGGGGTGGAGGGACGTAACACTGAAGCTTTCTTT,CASSKPGVEGRNTEAFF
-,TRBV9,TRBJ1-1,-,TGTGCCAGCAGCGAGCAGGGACTACCTTCCACTGAAGCTTTCTTT,CASSEQGLPSTEAFF
-,TRBV11-2,TRBJ2-2,-,TGTGCCAGCAGTCGACAGGCGAACACCGGGGAGCTGTTTTTT,CASSRQANTGELFF
TRBD1,TRBV30,TRBJ1-1,-,TGTGCCTGGAGCGCCGGCCGGACAGGGCTCATGAACACTGAAGCTTTCTTT,CAWSAGRTGLMNTEAFF
TRBD1,TRBV28,TRBJ1-2,-,TGTGCCAGCAGTTTATTGGGACAGGGGGGTTATGGCTACACCTTC,CASSLLGQGGYGYTF
TRBD1,TRBV18,TRBJ2-7,-,TGTGCCAGCTCACCACCAAACCGGGACAGGGGAAAAGAGCAGTACTTC,CASSPPNRDRGKEQYF
-,TRBV7-3,TRBJ2-6,-,TGTGCCAGCAGCTCGTTCTCTGGGGCCAACGTCCTGACTTTC,CASSSFSGANVLTF
-,TRBV7-6,TRBJ1-2,-,TGTGCCAGCAGCTTAGGGAGTGATTCTTATGGCTACACCTTC,CASSLGSDSYGYTF
-,TRBV9,TRBJ1-3,-,TGTGCCAGCAGCGTAGGAGGGGCGGCGGGGATCAACACCATATATTTT,CASSVGGAAGINTIYF
TRBD2,TRBV13,TRBJ2-5,-,TGTGCCAGCAGCAGGTCTAGCGGGGGGCGAGAGACCCAGTACTTC,CASSRSSGGRETQYF
-,TRBV12-3/TRBV12-4,TRBJ2-7,-,TGTGCCAGCAGTCCCAGCTCCTACGAGCAGTACTTC,CASSPSSYEQYF
-,TRBV5-8,TRBJ1-1,once,TGTGCCAGCAGCATCGGGGGAGTTGCTGAAGCTTTCTTT,CASSIGGVAEAFF
-,TRBV25-1,TRBJ2-5,once,TGTGCCAGCAGTGAGTGGGGACTAGAGACCCAGTACTTC,CASSEWGLETQYF
TRBD1,TRBV11-3,TRBJ1-4,-,TGTGCCACCAAGACAGGGGGTGAAAAACTGTTTTTT,CATKTGGEKLFF
TRBD2,TRBV10-1,TRBJ2-7,few,TGCGCCAGCAGTGAGAGTCTGAGGACTAGCGGAACCGCCTACGAGCAGTACTTC,CASSESLRTSGTAYEQYF
-,TRBV24-1,TRBJ1-6,-,TGTGCCACCTATCAGATTGGTAGGAGCTCCTATAATTCACCCCTCCACTTT,CATYQIGRSSYNSPLHF
-,TRBV11-2,TRBJ1-4,-,TGTGCCAGCAGCTTAGCAGGTTACGAAAAACTGTTTTTT,CASSLAGYEKLFF
TRBD1,TRBV5-6,TRBJ1-3,-,TGTGCCAGCAGCATGACAGGGCCTGGAAACACCATATATTTT,CASSMTGPGNTIYF
TRBD2,TRBV7-2,TRBJ2-5,-,TGTGCCAGCAGCGTATATAGCGGGAGGGCGTTGAAGACCCAGTACTTC,CASSVYSGRALKTQYF
TRBD2,TRBV7-3,TRBJ2-1,-,TGTGCCAGCAGTGAGCTAGCGGGGGGATACAATGAGCAGTTCTTC,CASSELAGGYNEQFF
-,TRBV30,TRBJ2-2,-,TGTGCCTGGAGTCCAGGGGCCGGGGAGCTGTTTTTT,CAWSPGAGELFF
-,TRBV30,TRBJ1-2,-,TGTGCCTGGAGACATACCGGCGGGGGACACACCTTC,CAWRHTGGGHTF
-,TRBV7-9,TRBJ1-1,-,TGTGCCAGCAGGCAAACGGGTAGGGGTAACACTGAAGCTTTCTTT,CASRQTGRGNTEAFF
-,TRBV27,TRBJ2-5,-,TGTGCCAGCAGTTTGGGGGCAGGGCAAGAAGAGACCCAGTACTTC,CASSLGAGQEETQYF
TRBD2,TRBV28,TRBJ2-1,-,TGTGCCAGCAGTACCCTAGCGGGAGGGTCTCTTCTAGATGAGCAGTTCTTC,CASSTLAGGSLLDEQFF
-,TRBV6-2/TRBV6-3,TRBJ2-1,-,TGTGCCAGCAGTCTACTAGAAGTCTCCTACAATGAGCAGTTCTTC,CASSLLEVSYNEQFF